One and the same sample provided the 20 T cell receptor beta chains below, sequenced in a study of blood T cells in healthy people across ages. Through a sample-barcoded 5' primer and a J-beta primer mix, a second PCR was run for roughly 7 to 12 cycles. MiXCR, run by TCRdb on the 5' RACE reads, gives a single entry per CDR3 protein. This sample has about 640,000 distinct CDR3 sequences; 25% to 30% occur once, and the top ten carry less than 20%. The sequencing input was blood. Every receptor here comes from a woman aged 80 or over in good health.

The genes are TRBV20-1 and TRBJ2-7; TRBD1 matches at 7 bases. J gave up 1 base and V 0 bases, and 9 bases lay outside the gene matches. Germline V gene data show CDR1 as DFQATT and CDR2 as SNEGSKA (reference sequence). The CDR3 is 16 residues long. CDR3 amino acids: CSAREFPDRASYEQYF. The CDR3 coding sequence is TGCAGTGCTAGAGAGTTTCCAGACAGGGCATCCTACGAGCAGTACTTC.

This clonotype was counted a few times. V usage is TRBV5-8 and J usage is TRBJ2-1, with 8 bases matching TRBD2. V shed 4 bases, J shed 6 bases, and the junction held 9 bases outside the gene matches. Looked up from germline, CDR1 is SGHTS and CDR2 is YDEGEE. The length of the CDR3 is 15 residues. As DNA, the CDR3 is TGTGCCAGCAGCAAGAGAGCGGGAGCAGGCAATGAGCAGTTCTTC. This encodes CASSKRAGAGNEQFF. Variable domain in full (rest from reference TRBV5-8 and TRBJ2-1): EAGVTQSPTHLIKTRGQQATLRCSPISGHTSVYWYQQALGLGLQFLLWYDEGEERNRGNFPPRFSGRQFPNYSSELNVNALELEDSALYLCASSKRAGAGNEQFFGPGTRLTVL.

The V call is TRBV20-1, the J call TRBJ1-5, with 7 bases fitting TRBD1. The CDR3 contains 17 residues. Germline V lookup: CDR1 DFQATT, CDR2 SNEGSKA (reference sequence). The trim removed 3 bases at V and 4 bases at J, leaving 15 bases unmatched. The chain's CDR3 is CSASGGQFTFGNQPQHF. DNA for the CDR3: TGCAGTGCTAGTGGGGGACAGTTCACTTTCGGGAATCAGCCCCAGCATTTT.

The chain joins TRBV11-1 to TRBJ2-3, with 9 bases identical to TRBD1. Germline V lookup: CDR1 SGHAT, CDR2 FQDESV (reference sequence). There are 16 residues in the CDR3. Trimming cost V 4 bases and J 2 bases; bases outside gene matches: 7. The CDR3 DNA reads as TGTGCCAGCAGCTCGGAGACAGGGGGATACACAGATACGCAGTATTTT. Amino acid sequence: CASSSETGGYTDTQYF.

A word on this clonotype: This clone may be a read error of a much larger clone one base away. The CDR3 nucleotides read TGCGCCAGCAGCCGGGACAGTAACAATGAGCAGTACTTC. It is translated as CASSRDSNNEQYF. J is TRBJ2-7 and V is TRBV5-1; 7 bases are a match to TRBD1. This CDR3 region has 13 residues. CDR1 SGHRS and CDR2 YFSETQ come from the germline V gene. Trimming took 4 bases from V and 7 from J; bases not matched to a gene: 8.

In this sample, this clonotype turned up many times. The chain has TRBV7-8 and TRBJ1-2; TRBD1 agrees at 8 bases. Germline CDR1 and CDR2: SGHVS and FQNEAQ. The CDR3 has 14 amino acids. The trim removed 1 base at V and 7 bases at J, leaving 5 bases unmatched. The CDR3 coding sequence is TGTGCCAGCAGCTTAGGTCAGGGGGCGAGTGGCTACACCTTC. This sequence encodes CASSLGQGASGYTF.

This clonotype has a count of ten or more. This chain joins TRBV29-1 and TRBJ2-3; the D gene is possibly TRBD2 (6 bases). V lost 4 bases and J lost 4, with 15 bases in between. Germline CDR1 is SQVTM and CDR2 is ANQGSEA. This CDR3 has 14 amino acids. The CDR3 region has the DNA TGCAGCGTTGTACACGGGGGTGTGGCAGATACGCAGTATTTT. Translating gives CSVVHGGVADTQYF.

The V and J genes are TRBV12-5 and TRBJ1-2, with 8 bases identical to TRBD1. The trim removed 6 bases at V and 7 bases at J, leaving 7 bases unmatched. The CDR3 is 13 residues long. Germline loops: CDR1 LGHNT, CDR2 FRNRAP. The CDR3 loop reads CASGRDRRGGYTF. For the CDR3, the DNA is TGTGCTAGTGGACGGGACAGGAGAGGTGGCTACACCTTC.

In its sample, this clonotype was seen many times. The V gene is TRBV29-1, the J gene TRBJ2-1, with a tentative D call TRBD1 (6 bases). CDR3 length: 14 residues. The V gene's germline CDR1 is SQVTM and CDR2 ANQGSEA. The germline V and J ends were trimmed by 1 base and 6 bases, with 13 bases remaining between them. CDR3 DNA sequence: TGCAGCGTTGAAGGGACAGCGGTTGGCAATGAGCAGTTCTTC. This gives the protein CSVEGTAVGNEQFF.

This clonotype turned up a few times. The rearrangement uses TRBV30 and TRBJ1-3; D might be TRBD1 (5 bases). Germline-derived CDR1 and CDR2 are GTSNPN and SVGIG (reference sequence). CDR3 length: 13 residues. The V end was cut by 4 bases, the J end by 0 bases, with 7 bases between. The CDR3, as DNA: TGTGCCTGGAAGGGACGCTCTGGAAACACCATATATTTT. Its translation: CAWKGRSGNTIYF.

This clonotype has at least ten counts. V gene TRBV29-1 combines with J gene TRBJ2-5; D gene unclear. There are 11 residues in the CDR3. The germline V gene has CDR1 SQVTM and CDR2 ANQGSEA. The V end lost 5 bases, the J end lost 0 bases, and 4 bases lay between the germline ends. The CDR3 loop reads CSVLHQETQYF. The CDR3, as DNA: TGCAGCGTTTTACACCAAGAGACCCAGTACTTC.

This clonotype has ten or more counts. V and J are TRBV12-3 or TRBV12-4 and TRBJ1-2; possibly TRBD1 for D (6 bases). The CDR3 runs 13 residues. V was pared by 5 bases and J by 2 bases, with 9 bases between. CDR3 DNA: TGTGCCAGCAGTACTGGACAGAACTATGGCTACACCTTC. It encodes CASSTGQNYGYTF.

This clonotype was recorded at least ten times. This chain joins TRBV30 and TRBJ1-2; D perhaps matches TRBD1 (6 bases). This CDR3 spans 13 amino acids. Trimming took 4 bases from V and 4 from J, leaving 13 bases between them. Germline V lookup: CDR1 GTSNPN, CDR2 SVGIG (reference sequence). The CDR3 coding sequence is TGTGCCTGGAACCCCGGGACAACCTATGGCTACACCTTC. It is translated as CAWNPGTTYGYTF. Variable domain in full (rest from reference TRBV30 and TRBJ1-2): SQTIHQWPATLVQPVGSPLSLECTVEGTSNPNLYWYRQAAGRGLQLLFYSVGIGQISSEVPQNLSASRPQDRQFILSSKKLLLSDSGFYLCAWNPGTTYGYTFGSGTRLTVV.

This clonotype appeared a few times. Since a much larger clone is just one base distant, this may be a read error. The chain carries TRBV5-5 and TRBJ2-1; D perhaps matches TRBD1 (6 bases). The CDR3 extends over 15 amino acids. The germline V gene has CDR1 SGHKS and CDR2 YYEKEE (reference sequence). The CDR3 bases are TGTGCCAGCGGCTTGGAAGGGACAAACAACAATGAGCAGTTCTTC. Its translation: CASGLEGTNNNEQFF.

The chain uses TRBV9 and TRBJ2-2, with a tentative D call TRBD2 (6 bases). Deletions cut 4 bases from V and 0 bases from J, with 10 bases between. Germline values: CDR1 SGDLS, CDR2 YYNGEE. CDR3 length equals 15 residues. CDR3 protein: CASSQLASNTGELFF. The DNA for the CDR3 is TGTGCCAGCAGCCAACTAGCATCGAACACCGGGGAGCTGTTTTTT.

This chain uses TRBV11-1 with TRBJ1-1; TRBD1 might be the D (6 bases). Germline V CDR1 and CDR2: SGHAT, FQDESV (reference sequence). The CDR3 totals 15 residues. V lost 5 bases, J lost 1 base, and 14 bases lay in between. The CDR3 here is CASSALQGPNTEAFF. The CDR3 DNA sequence: TGTGCCAGCAGCGCCCTACAGGGACCGAACACTGAAGCTTTCTTT.

The gene calls are TRBV25-1 and TRBJ1-6; D is uncertain. Germline CDR1 and CDR2: MGHDK and SYGVNS. The V end lost 2 bases, the J end lost 9 bases, and 14 bases lay between the germline ends. The CDR3 consists of 15 residues. CDR3 nucleotide sequence: TGTGCCAGCAGTGAACGGGTGGATTTGATTTCACCCCTCCACTTT. Encoded protein: CASSERVDLISPLHF.

This chain links TRBV5-1 with TRBJ2-1; 13 bases are a match to TRBD2. From germline, CDR1 is SGHRS and CDR2 YFSETQ. The V and J ends lost 3 bases and 7 bases, in that order; junction bases with no gene match: 7. The CDR3 has 16 amino acids. CDR3 protein: CASSWGLTSGGNEQFF. CDR3 DNA: TGCGCCAGCAGCTGGGGGCTGACTAGCGGGGGGAATGAGCAGTTCTTC.

This clonotype was counted at least ten times. The chain joins TRBV7-2 to TRBJ2-2, with TRBD1 matching 9 bases. V dropped 6 bases and J dropped 6; count of bases not matched to a gene: 11. CDR3 size: 16 residues. Looked up from germline, CDR1 is SGHTA and CDR2 is FQGNSA. The CDR3 DNA is TGTGCCAGCAGGAAGATGGGGGACAGGGTTTCCGGGGAGCTGTTTTTT. Translated: CASRKMGDRVSGELFF.

Concerning this clonotype: A much larger clone lies one base from this, so it may be a read error. The V and J genes are TRBV6-6 and TRBJ2-5; D could derive from TRBD1 or TRBD2 (5 bases each). Looked up from germline, CDR1 is MNHNY and CDR2 is SVGAGI (reference sequence). The CDR3 length is 16 residues. The CDR3 nucleotides read TGTGCCAGCAACCCCCCGATTAGAGGGACCCAAGAGACCCACTACTTC. This gives the protein CASNPPIRGTQETHYF.